This TCR beta chain was observed in a study of blood T cell repertoires in COVID-19. Germline lookup yields CDR1 SEHNR and CDR2 FQNEAQ (reference sequence). V was trimmed by 5 bases and J by 5 bases, leaving 27 bases between them. The CDR3 loop spans 18 amino acids. Only in-frame clones appear in the TCRdb table, and some are missing; sequencing was by immunoSEQ multiplex PCR. Seen here are 300,000 to 450,000 clones, about 80% observed once, and the top ten hold 1.1%. The source of this sequence is a human donor with acute or convalescent COVID-19. The donor label of this sample is uncertain. V is TRBV7-9 and J is TRBJ1-1; D possibly corresponds to TRBD1 (5 bases). Sequencing was done on a sample of peripheral blood. The CDR3 coding sequence is TGTGCCAGCAGCAAGAATCTGAAAACAGGAGCTTTAATGACTGAAGCTTTCTTT. It encodes CASSKNLKTGALMTEAFF.